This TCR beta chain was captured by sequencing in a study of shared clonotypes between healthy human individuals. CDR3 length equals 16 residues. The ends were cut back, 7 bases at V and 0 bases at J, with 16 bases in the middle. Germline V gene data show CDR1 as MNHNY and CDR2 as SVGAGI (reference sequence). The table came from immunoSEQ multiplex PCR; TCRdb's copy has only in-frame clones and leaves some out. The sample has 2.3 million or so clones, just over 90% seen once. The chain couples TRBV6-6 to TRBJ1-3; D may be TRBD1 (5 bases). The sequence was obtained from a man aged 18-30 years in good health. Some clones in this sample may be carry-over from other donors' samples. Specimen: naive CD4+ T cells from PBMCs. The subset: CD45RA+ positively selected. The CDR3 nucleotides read TGTGCCAGCATCCTAGGAGGGGCCCTCTCTGGAAACACCATATATTTT. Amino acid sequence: CASILGGALSGNTIYF.